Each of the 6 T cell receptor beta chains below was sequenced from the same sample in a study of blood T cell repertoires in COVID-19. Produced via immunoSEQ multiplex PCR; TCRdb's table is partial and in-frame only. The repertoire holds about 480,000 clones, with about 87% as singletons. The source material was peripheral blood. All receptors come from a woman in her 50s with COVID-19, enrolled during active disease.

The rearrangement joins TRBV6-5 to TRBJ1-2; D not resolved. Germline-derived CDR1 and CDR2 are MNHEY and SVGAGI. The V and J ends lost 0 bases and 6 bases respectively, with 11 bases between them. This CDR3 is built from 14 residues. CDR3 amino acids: CASSYSKEVNGYTF. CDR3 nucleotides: TGTGCCAGCAGTTACTCGAAGGAGGTAAATGGCTACACCTTC.

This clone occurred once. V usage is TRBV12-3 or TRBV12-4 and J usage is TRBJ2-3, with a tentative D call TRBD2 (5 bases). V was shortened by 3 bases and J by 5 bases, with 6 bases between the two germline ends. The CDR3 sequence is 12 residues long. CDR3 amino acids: CASSFGRDTQYF. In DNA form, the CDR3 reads TGTGCCAGCAGTTTTGGGAGAGATACGCAGTATTTT.

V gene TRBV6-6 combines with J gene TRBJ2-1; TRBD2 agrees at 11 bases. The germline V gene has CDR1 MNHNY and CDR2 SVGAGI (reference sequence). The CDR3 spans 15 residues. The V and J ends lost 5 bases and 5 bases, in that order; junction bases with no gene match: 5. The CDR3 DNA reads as TGTGCCAGCAGTGGGGGGACTAGCGGAAACAATGAGCAGTTCTTC. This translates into CASSGGTSGNNEQFF.

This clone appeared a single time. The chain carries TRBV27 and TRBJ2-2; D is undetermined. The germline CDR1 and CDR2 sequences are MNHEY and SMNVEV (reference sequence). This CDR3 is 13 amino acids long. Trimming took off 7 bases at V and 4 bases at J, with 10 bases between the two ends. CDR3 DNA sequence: TGTGCCAGCACGACTCTGGGCACCGGGGAGCTGTTTTTT. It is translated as CASTTLGTGELFF.

CDR3 region: CASSGRGGNTQYF. CDR3 sequence (DNA): TGTGCCAGCAGCGGACGCGGGGGTAATACGCAGTATTTT. This chain connects TRBV7-2 to TRBJ2-3, with 7 bases fitting TRBD2. The CDR3 covers 13 residues. CDR1 is SGHTA, CDR2 FQGNSA, per germline. Unmatched junction bases numbered 6, after V lost 5 bases and J lost 7 bases.

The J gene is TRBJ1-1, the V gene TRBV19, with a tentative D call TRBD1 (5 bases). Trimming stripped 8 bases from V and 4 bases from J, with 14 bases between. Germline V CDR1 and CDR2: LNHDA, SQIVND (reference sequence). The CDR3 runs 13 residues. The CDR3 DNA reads TGTGCCAGTTGGACACGGAATTTCACTGAAGCTTTCTTT. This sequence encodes CASWTRNFTEAFF. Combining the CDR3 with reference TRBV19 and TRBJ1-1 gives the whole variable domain DGGITQSPKYLFRKEGQNVTLSCEQNLNHDAMYWYRQDPGQGLRLIYYSQIVNDFQKGDIAEGYSVSREKKESFPLTVTSAQKNPTAFYLCASWTRNFTEAFFGQGTRLTVV.